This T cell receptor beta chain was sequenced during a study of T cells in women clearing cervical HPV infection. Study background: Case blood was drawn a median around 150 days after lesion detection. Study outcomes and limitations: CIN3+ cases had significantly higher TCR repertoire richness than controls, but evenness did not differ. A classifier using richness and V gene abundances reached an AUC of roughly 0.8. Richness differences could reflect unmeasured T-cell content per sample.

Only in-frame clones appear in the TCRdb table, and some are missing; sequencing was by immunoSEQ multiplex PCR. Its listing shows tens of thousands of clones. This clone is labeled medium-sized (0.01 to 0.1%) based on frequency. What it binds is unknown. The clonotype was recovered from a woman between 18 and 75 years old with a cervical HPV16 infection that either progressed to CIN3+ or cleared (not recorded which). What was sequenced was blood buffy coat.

CDR3 residues: CASSFREGGYGYTF. Partial CDR3 DNA: TGCGCCAGCAGCTTCAGGGAAGGTGGCTATGGC. The chain recombines TRBV5-1 with TRBJ1-2, with TRBD1 as a possible D gene (5 bases). The CDR3 extends 3 residues past the end of the read, so its final part is completed from the germline J gene. The V and J ends lost 2 bases and 4 bases respectively, with 12 bases between them. CDR1 is SGHRS, CDR2 YFSETQ, per germline. The CDR3 runs 14 residues.